A selection of T cell receptor beta chains follows, all from one sample in a study of CD8+CD57+ T cells in acquired aplastic anemia. MiXCR, run by TCRdb on the reads, gives a single entry per CDR3 protein. The sample comprises about 270,000 distinct CDR3 sequences, roughly half of which are singletons, and 8% rests with the top ten. The sequencing sample was made of sorted CD4+, CD8+, or CD8+CD57+ T cells (not recorded which) from PBMCs. Every receptor here comes from a human donor with severe aplastic anemia or a healthy control (not recorded which). The CDR3 runs from the conserved cysteine through the conserved F or W. A D gene is named only where the DNA matches it firmly. The size of a clone is reported for some rows only, either as once, few or many, or as a class for expanded clones.

abundance: -; j_gene: TRBJ1-1; d_gene: -; v_gene: TRBV11-2; CDR3nt: TGTGCCAGCAGCTTAGCGGAGTTCACTGAAGCTTTCTTT; CDR3aa: CASSLAEFTEAFF
abundance: -; j_gene: TRBJ1-1; d_gene: TRBD1; v_gene: TRBV7-6; CDR3nt: TGTGCCAGCAGCGCCCAGGGGGCCACTGAAGCTTTCTTT; CDR3aa: CASSAQGATEAFF
abundance: -; j_gene: TRBJ2-3; d_gene: TRBD2; v_gene: TRBV20-1; CDR3nt: TGCAGTGCTCAACGGACGGGAGGCCACACAGATACGCAGTATTTT; CDR3aa: CSAQRTGGHTDTQYF
abundance: few; j_gene: TRBJ2-3; d_gene: TRBD1; v_gene: TRBV20-1; CDR3nt: TGCAGTGCTAGAGATCCTCGGGGGACAGGGAGTGCAGATACGCAGTATTTT; CDR3aa: CSARDPRGTGSADTQYF
abundance: many; j_gene: TRBJ1-4; d_gene: -; v_gene: TRBV6-5; CDR3nt: TGTGCCAGCAGTTGGACCGGGACACCTACCAGTGAAAAACTGTTTTTT; CDR3aa: CASSWTGTPTSEKLFF
abundance: -; j_gene: TRBJ1-4; d_gene: TRBD1; v_gene: TRBV12-3/TRBV12-4; CDR3nt: TGTGCCAGCAGCCGGACAGGGGCGCTCGAAAAACTGTTTTTT; CDR3aa: CASSRTGALEKLFF
abundance: -; j_gene: TRBJ1-6; d_gene: TRBD1; v_gene: TRBV10-2; CDR3nt: TGCGCCAGTCGACAGGGCTATAATTCACCCCTCCACTTT; CDR3aa: CASRQGYNSPLHF
abundance: -; j_gene: TRBJ2-7; d_gene: -; v_gene: TRBV15; CDR3nt: TGTGCCACCAGCAGAACCCGATATGCTGGGGAGCAGTACTTC; CDR3aa: CATSRTRYAGEQYF
abundance: many; j_gene: TRBJ2-5; d_gene: TRBD2; v_gene: TRBV19; CDR3nt: TGTGCCAGTAGTAGCGCGGGGGGGCTATCAGAGACCCAGTACTTC; CDR3aa: CASSSAGGLSETQYF
abundance: -; j_gene: TRBJ2-5; d_gene: -; v_gene: TRBV7-2; CDR3nt: TGTGCCAGCAGCTTATTGGCCTACGAGACCCAGTACTTC; CDR3aa: CASSLLAYETQYF
abundance: many; j_gene: TRBJ1-2; d_gene: -; v_gene: TRBV6-1; CDR3nt: TGTGCCAGCAGTGTGGAGCCCCACTATGGCTACACCTTC; CDR3aa: CASSVEPHYGYTF
abundance: -; j_gene: TRBJ1-1; d_gene: -; v_gene: TRBV20-1; CDR3nt: TGCAGTGCTAGAGACGGAAGGGGGGGGCAGGGTGAAGCTTTCTTT; CDR3aa: CSARDGRGGQGEAFF
abundance: -; j_gene: TRBJ2-1; d_gene: TRBD1; v_gene: TRBV19; CDR3nt: TGTGCCAGTAAGCCGGGACAGAGCTACAATGAGCAGTTCTTC; CDR3aa: CASKPGQSYNEQFF
abundance: many; j_gene: TRBJ2-3; d_gene: TRBD2; v_gene: TRBV2; CDR3nt: TGTGCCAGCAGTGTGAGGACTAGCGGGGTTTTAGATACGCAGTATTTT; CDR3aa: CASSVRTSGVLDTQYF
abundance: few; j_gene: TRBJ2-7; d_gene: TRBD2; v_gene: TRBV7-8; CDR3nt: TGTGCCAGCAGCTCGGGACTAGCGGGGAACTACGAGCAGTACTTC; CDR3aa: CASSSGLAGNYEQYF
abundance: few; j_gene: TRBJ2-1; d_gene: -; v_gene: TRBV19; CDR3nt: TGTGCCAGTAGTACCGTTTTTACAGTATCCTACAATGAGCAGTTCTTC; CDR3aa: CASSTVFTVSYNEQFF
abundance: -; j_gene: TRBJ2-2; d_gene: -; v_gene: TRBV19; CDR3nt: TGTGCCAGTAGTATGTTATCTGCCGGGGAGCTGTTTTTT; CDR3aa: CASSMLSAGELFF
abundance: many; j_gene: TRBJ2-2; d_gene: -; v_gene: TRBV12-3/TRBV12-4; CDR3nt: TGTGCCAGCAGTTCTAACACCGGGGAGCTGTTTTTT; CDR3aa: CASSSNTGELFF
abundance: -; j_gene: TRBJ1-1; d_gene: -; v_gene: TRBV12-3/TRBV12-4; CDR3nt: TGTGCCAGCCGACTCTCCGGGGGTTCCGGCACTGAAGCTGCCTTT; CDR3aa: CASRLSGGSGTEAAF
abundance: -; j_gene: TRBJ1-2; d_gene: TRBD1; v_gene: TRBV7-3; CDR3nt: TGTGCCAGCAGCCCGGTGGCAGGGGGTCTTGGCTACACCTTC; CDR3aa: CASSPVAGGLGYTF
abundance: -; j_gene: TRBJ2-7; d_gene: TRBD1; v_gene: TRBV19; CDR3nt: TGTGCCAGTAGTATGTCGCGTGGGACAGCCTCCTACGAGCAGTACTTC; CDR3aa: CASSMSRGTASYEQYF
abundance: -; j_gene: TRBJ2-7; d_gene: TRBD1; v_gene: TRBV7-2; CDR3nt: TGTGCCAGCAGCTCTTGGACAGGGTCTTTGGAGCAGTACTTC; CDR3aa: CASSSWTGSLEQYF
abundance: -; j_gene: TRBJ1-6; d_gene: -; v_gene: TRBV4-1; CDR3nt: TGCGCCAGCAGCCAAGGGCGGAACTCCTATAATTCACCCCTCCACTTT; CDR3aa: CASSQGRNSYNSPLHF
abundance: many; j_gene: TRBJ2-3; d_gene: -; v_gene: TRBV20-1; CDR3nt: TGCAGTGCTAGAGGAAGGTGGGGGGTCACAGATACGCAGTATTTT; CDR3aa: CSARGRWGVTDTQYF
abundance: -; j_gene: TRBJ2-7; d_gene: -; v_gene: TRBV11-3; CDR3nt: TGTGCCAGCAGCTTATCGGCGGGTTACGAGCAGTACTTC; CDR3aa: CASSLSAGYEQYF
abundance: -; j_gene: TRBJ1-3; d_gene: -; v_gene: TRBV5-1; CDR3nt: -; CDR3aa: CASSFYICSARGPSSGNTIYF
abundance: -; j_gene: TRBJ2-5; d_gene: -; v_gene: TRBV5-1; CDR3nt: TGTGCCAGCTCACCACCCTTCCAAGAGACCCAGTACTTC; CDR3aa: CASSPPFQETQYF
abundance: few; j_gene: TRBJ1-6; d_gene: -; v_gene: TRBV5-1; CDR3nt: TGCGCCAGCAGCTTGGAGGGCAGGGTACGTTCACCCCTCCACTTT; CDR3aa: CASSLEGRVRSPLHF
abundance: -; j_gene: TRBJ1-3; d_gene: -; v_gene: TRBV10-3; CDR3nt: TGTGCCATCAGTGACAGTACTCTGGGTGGAAACACCATATATTTT; CDR3aa: CAISDSTLGGNTIYF
abundance: -; j_gene: TRBJ1-1; d_gene: -; v_gene: TRBV15; CDR3nt: TGTGCCACCAGCACCCAGAAGTTGGAAGGAGGCACTGAAGCTTTCTTT; CDR3aa: CATSTQKLEGGTEAFF
abundance: -; j_gene: TRBJ1-6; d_gene: -; v_gene: TRBV20-1; CDR3nt: TGCAGTGCTAGAGATACGGGGCGCGCATCCTATAATTCACCCCTCCACTTT; CDR3aa: CSARDTGRASYNSPLHF
abundance: -; j_gene: TRBJ1-1; d_gene: -; v_gene: TRBV7-9; CDR3nt: TGTGCCAGCAGCTTAGGGGGTTCCGCTGAAGCCTTCTTT; CDR3aa: CASSLGGSAEAFF
abundance: -; j_gene: TRBJ1-2; d_gene: -; v_gene: TRBV7-3; CDR3nt: TGTGCCAGCAGCTTAAGGGGGAGCGTCGGCGACTATGGCTACACCTTC; CDR3aa: CASSLRGSVGDYGYTF
abundance: -; j_gene: TRBJ2-5; d_gene: -; v_gene: TRBV25-1; CDR3nt: TGTGCCAGCAGTCGCCGGGCAGTGGACACCTCAGAGACCCAGTACTTC; CDR3aa: CASSRRAVDTSETQYF
abundance: many; j_gene: TRBJ2-7; d_gene: TRBD1; v_gene: TRBV20-1; CDR3nt: TGCAGTGCTAACGACAGGGGGCAAGGCTACGAGCAGTACTTC; CDR3aa: CSANDRGQGYEQYF
abundance: -; j_gene: TRBJ2-7; d_gene: -; v_gene: TRBV7-3; CDR3nt: TGTGCCAGCAGCCATTCGACAGGGTCACAATCGGGGGGGCAGTACTTC; CDR3aa: CASSHSTGSQSGGQYF
abundance: -; j_gene: TRBJ2-1; d_gene: TRBD2; v_gene: TRBV5-1; CDR3nt: TGCGCCAGCAGCTTGCTGACCCGGACTAGCGGACACAATGAGCAGTTCTTC; CDR3aa: CASSLLTRTSGHNEQFF
abundance: -; j_gene: TRBJ2-1; d_gene: TRBD2; v_gene: TRBV7-6; CDR3nt: TGTGCCAGCAGCTTAATTCGTACTAGCGGGACCTCCTACAATGAGCAGTTCTTC; CDR3aa: CASSLIRTSGTSYNEQFF
abundance: -; j_gene: TRBJ2-7; d_gene: -; v_gene: TRBV5-1; CDR3nt: TGCGCCAGCAGCTCCGACATGATTCTCTACGAGCAGTACTTC; CDR3aa: CASSSDMILYEQYF
abundance: -; j_gene: TRBJ2-7; d_gene: TRBD2; v_gene: TRBV7-8; CDR3nt: TGTGCCAGCAGCCTCCGGACTAGCGGGGGGTACGAGCAGCACTTC; CDR3aa: CASSLRTSGGYEQHF
abundance: few; j_gene: TRBJ2-3; d_gene: -; v_gene: TRBV7-6; CDR3nt: TGTGCCAGCAGCTCTAATCCGGGCATTGGAGGTGCAGATACGCAGTATTTT; CDR3aa: CASSSNPGIGGADTQYF
abundance: -; j_gene: TRBJ2-7; d_gene: -; v_gene: TRBV20-1; CDR3nt: TGCAGTGCTATGAGGAGCTCCTACGAGCAGTACTTC; CDR3aa: CSAMRSSYEQYF
abundance: -; j_gene: TRBJ2-3; d_gene: -; v_gene: TRBV5-1; CDR3nt: TGCGCCAGCAGCTTGGAGACAGATACGCAGTATTTT; CDR3aa: CASSLETDTQYF
abundance: -; j_gene: TRBJ1-5; d_gene: -; v_gene: TRBV19; CDR3nt: TGTGCCAGCGATGCGGGGATAGGGAGCAATCAGCCCCAGCATTTT; CDR3aa: CASDAGIGSNQPQHF
abundance: -; j_gene: TRBJ1-5; d_gene: TRBD1; v_gene: TRBV15; CDR3nt: TGTGCCACCAGCAGAGCCTCGACAGGGGGCGGGCAGCCCCAGCATTTT; CDR3aa: CATSRASTGGGQPQHF
abundance: -; j_gene: TRBJ2-1; d_gene: -; v_gene: TRBV6-6; CDR3nt: TGTGCCAGCAGTTACCTGGCGGAGCAGTTCTTC; CDR3aa: CASSYLAEQFF
abundance: -; j_gene: TRBJ1-2; d_gene: -; v_gene: TRBV10-3; CDR3nt: TGTGCCGCCACGAGGGACTCTGGCTACACCTTC; CDR3aa: CAATRDSGYTF
abundance: -; j_gene: TRBJ2-7; d_gene: TRBD2; v_gene: TRBV20-1; CDR3nt: TGCAGTGCTAGTGGGACGGGAGGGCAGTACTTC; CDR3aa: CSASGTGGQYF
abundance: -; j_gene: TRBJ2-7; d_gene: TRBD2; v_gene: TRBV12-3/TRBV12-4; CDR3nt: TGTGCCAGCAGTTTCGGGGGGGCAGGGGACGTGCAGTACTTC; CDR3aa: CASSFGGAGDVQYF
abundance: many; j_gene: TRBJ1-6; d_gene: -; v_gene: TRBV5-6; CDR3nt: TGTGCCAGCAGCCAACAAGGGAACAGGCTTTTAAATTCACCCCTCCACTTT; CDR3aa: CASSQQGNRLLNSPLHF
abundance: few; j_gene: TRBJ1-6; d_gene: -; v_gene: TRBV4-1; CDR3nt: TGCGCCAGCAGCCAAGGAGGGTTCACCCTCCACTTT; CDR3aa: CASSQGGFTLHF